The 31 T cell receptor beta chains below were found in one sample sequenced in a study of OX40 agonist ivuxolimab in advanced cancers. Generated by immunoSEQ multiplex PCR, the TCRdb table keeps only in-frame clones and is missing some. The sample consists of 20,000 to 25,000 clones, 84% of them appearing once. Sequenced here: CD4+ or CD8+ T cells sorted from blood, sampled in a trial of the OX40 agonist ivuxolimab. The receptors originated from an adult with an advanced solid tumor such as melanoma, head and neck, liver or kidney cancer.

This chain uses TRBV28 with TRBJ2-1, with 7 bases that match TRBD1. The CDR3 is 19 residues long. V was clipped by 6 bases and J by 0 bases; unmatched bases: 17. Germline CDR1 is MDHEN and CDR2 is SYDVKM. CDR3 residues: CASRSLRDSEFSSYNEQFF. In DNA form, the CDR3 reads TGTGCCAGCAGGAGCCTCCGGGACAGCGAATTTAGCTCCTACAATGAGCAGTTCTTC.

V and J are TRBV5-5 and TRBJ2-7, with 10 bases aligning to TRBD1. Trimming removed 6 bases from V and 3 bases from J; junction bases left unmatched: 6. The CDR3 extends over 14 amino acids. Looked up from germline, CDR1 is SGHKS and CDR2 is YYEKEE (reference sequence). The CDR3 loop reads CASTDRGGSYEQYF. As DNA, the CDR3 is TGTGCCAGCACGGACAGGGGGGGAAGCTACGAGCAGTACTTC. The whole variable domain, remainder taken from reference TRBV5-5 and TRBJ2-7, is DAGVTQSPTHLIKTRGQQVTLRCSPISGHKSVSWYQQVLGQGPQFIFQYYEKEERGRGNFPDRFSARQFPNYSSELNVNALLLGDSALYLCASTDRGGSYEQYFGPGTRLTVT.

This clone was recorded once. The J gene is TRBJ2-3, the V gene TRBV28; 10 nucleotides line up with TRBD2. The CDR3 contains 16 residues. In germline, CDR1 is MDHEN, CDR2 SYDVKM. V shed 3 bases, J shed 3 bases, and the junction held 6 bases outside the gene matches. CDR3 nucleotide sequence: TGTGCCAGCAGTTTCCCTAGCGGGAGTGGAACAGATACGCAGTATTTT. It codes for CASSFPSGSGTDTQYF. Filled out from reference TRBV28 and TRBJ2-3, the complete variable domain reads DVKVTQSSRYLVKRTGEKVFLECVQDMDHENMFWYRQDPGLGLRLIYFSYDVKMKEKGDIPEGYSVSREKKERFSLILESASTNQTSMYLCASSFPSGSGTDTQYFGPGTRLTVL.

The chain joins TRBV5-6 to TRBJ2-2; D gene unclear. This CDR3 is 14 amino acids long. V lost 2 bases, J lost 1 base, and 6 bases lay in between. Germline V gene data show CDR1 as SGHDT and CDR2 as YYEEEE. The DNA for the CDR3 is TGTGCCAGCAGCTTAGGCTGGAACACCGGGGAGCTGTTTTTT. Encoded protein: CASSLGWNTGELFF.

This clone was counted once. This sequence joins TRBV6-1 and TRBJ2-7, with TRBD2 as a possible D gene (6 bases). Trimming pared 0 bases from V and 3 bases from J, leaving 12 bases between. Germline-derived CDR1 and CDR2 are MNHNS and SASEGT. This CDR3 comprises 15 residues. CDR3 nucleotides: TGTGCCAGCAGTGAAGCAGGGAGGACTAACTACGAGCAGTACTTC. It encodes CASSEAGRTNYEQYF.

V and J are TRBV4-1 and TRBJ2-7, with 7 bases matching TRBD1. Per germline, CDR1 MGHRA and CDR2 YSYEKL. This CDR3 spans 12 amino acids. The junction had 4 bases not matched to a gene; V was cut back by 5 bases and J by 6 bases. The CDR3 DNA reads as TGCGCCAGCAGCAACAGGGGTAGCGAGCAGTACTTC. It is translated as CASSNRGSEQYF.

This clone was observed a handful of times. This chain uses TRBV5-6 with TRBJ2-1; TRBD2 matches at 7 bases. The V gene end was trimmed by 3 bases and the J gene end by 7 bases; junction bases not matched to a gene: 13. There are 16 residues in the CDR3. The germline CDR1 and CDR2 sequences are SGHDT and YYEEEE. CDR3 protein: CASSWRGGSLGNEQFF. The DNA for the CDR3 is TGTGCCAGCAGCTGGAGGGGCGGGAGCCTTGGGAATGAGCAGTTCTTC.

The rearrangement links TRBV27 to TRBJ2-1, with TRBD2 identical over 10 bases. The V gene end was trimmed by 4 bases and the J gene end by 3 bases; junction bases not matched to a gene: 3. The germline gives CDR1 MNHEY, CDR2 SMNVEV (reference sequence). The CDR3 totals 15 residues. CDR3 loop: CASSSGTSDYNEQFF. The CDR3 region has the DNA TGTGCCAGCAGTTCCGGGACTAGCGACTACAATGAGCAGTTCTTC.

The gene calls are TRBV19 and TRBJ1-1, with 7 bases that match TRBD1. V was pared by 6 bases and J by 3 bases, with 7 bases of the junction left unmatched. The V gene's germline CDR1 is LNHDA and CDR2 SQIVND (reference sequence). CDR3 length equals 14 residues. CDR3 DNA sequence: TGTGCCAGTAGGACAGGGTTTGAGCACACTGAAGCTTTCTTT. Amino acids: CASRTGFEHTEAFF.

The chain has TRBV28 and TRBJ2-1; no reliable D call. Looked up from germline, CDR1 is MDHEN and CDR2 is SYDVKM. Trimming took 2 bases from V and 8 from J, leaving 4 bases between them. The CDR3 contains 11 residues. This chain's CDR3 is CASSLLDEQFF. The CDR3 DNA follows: TGTGCCAGCAGTTTACTGGATGAGCAGTTCTTC.

The CDR3 nucleotides are TGTGCCAGCAGTGAACCGATTGGGGTCTCCTACGAGCAGTACTTC. This gives the protein CASSEPIGVSYEQYF. V usage is TRBV25-1 and J usage is TRBJ2-7; D uncertain. V lost 2 bases and J lost 0, with 11 bases in between. From germline, CDR1 is MGHDK and CDR2 SYGVNS. The length of the CDR3 is 15 residues.

The CDR3 coding sequence is TGTGCCAGCAGCGTTGGTGGGCAGGGGGATGGCACTGAAGCTTTCTTT. This codes for CASSVGGQGDGTEAFF. This chain joins TRBV9 and TRBJ1-1; 7 bases match TRBD1. Per germline, CDR1 SGDLS and CDR2 YYNGEE. V lost 2 bases to trimming and J lost 4 bases; unmatched junction nucleotides: 11. The CDR3 runs 16 residues.

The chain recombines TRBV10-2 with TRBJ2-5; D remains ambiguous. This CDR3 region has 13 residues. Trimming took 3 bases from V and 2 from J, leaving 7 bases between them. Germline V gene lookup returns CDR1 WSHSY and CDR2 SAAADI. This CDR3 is CASSDRPQETQYF. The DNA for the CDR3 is TGCGCCAGCAGTGACCGCCCACAAGAGACCCAGTACTTC.

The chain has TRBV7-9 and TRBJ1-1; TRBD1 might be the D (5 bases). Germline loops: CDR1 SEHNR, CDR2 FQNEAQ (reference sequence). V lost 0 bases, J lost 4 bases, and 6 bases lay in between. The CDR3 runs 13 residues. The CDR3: CASSLATATEAFF. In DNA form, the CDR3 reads TGTGCCAGCAGCTTAGCGACAGCCACTGAAGCTTTCTTT.

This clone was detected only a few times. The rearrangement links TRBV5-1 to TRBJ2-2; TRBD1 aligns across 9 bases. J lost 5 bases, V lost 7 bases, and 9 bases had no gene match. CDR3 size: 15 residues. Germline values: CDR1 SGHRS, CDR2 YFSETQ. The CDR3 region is CASGGQTGGTGELFF. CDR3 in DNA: TGCGCCAGCGGCGGACAGACAGGGGGAACCGGGGAGCTGTTTTTT.

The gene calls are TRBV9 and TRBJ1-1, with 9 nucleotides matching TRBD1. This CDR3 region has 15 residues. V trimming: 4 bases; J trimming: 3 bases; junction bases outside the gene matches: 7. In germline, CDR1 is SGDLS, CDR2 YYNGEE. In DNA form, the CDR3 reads TGTGCCAGCAGCTCCCAGCGACAGGGGGACACTGAAGCTTTCTTT. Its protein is CASSSQRQGDTEAFF.

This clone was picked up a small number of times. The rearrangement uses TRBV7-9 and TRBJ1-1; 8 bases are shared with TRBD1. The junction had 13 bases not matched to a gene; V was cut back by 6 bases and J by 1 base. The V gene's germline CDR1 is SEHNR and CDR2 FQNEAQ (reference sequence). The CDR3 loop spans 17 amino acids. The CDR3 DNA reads TGTGCCAGCAGAAACACAGGGGGATCCCTGGGGAACACTGAAGCTTTCTTT. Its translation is CASRNTGGSLGNTEAFF.

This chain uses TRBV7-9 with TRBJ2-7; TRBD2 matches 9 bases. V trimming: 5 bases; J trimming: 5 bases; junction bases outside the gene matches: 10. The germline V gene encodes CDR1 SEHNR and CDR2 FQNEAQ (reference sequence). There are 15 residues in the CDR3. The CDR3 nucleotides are TGTGCCAGCAGCCCCGGGGCTAGCGGGAATAACGAGCAGTACTTC. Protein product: CASSPGASGNNEQYF.

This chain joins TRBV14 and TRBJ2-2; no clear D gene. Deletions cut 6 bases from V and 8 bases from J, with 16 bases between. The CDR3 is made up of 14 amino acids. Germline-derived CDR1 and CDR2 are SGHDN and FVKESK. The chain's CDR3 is CASRGREDLGELFF. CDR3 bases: TGTGCCAGCAGAGGGCGCGAGGATCTGGGGGAGCTGTTTTTT.

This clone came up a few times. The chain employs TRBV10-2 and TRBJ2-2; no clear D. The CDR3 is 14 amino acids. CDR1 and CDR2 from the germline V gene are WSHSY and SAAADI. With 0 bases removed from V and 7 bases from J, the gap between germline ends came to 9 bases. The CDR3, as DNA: TGCGCCAGCAGTGAGTCGATCTCAATCGGGGAGCTGTTTTTT. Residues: CASSESISIGELFF.

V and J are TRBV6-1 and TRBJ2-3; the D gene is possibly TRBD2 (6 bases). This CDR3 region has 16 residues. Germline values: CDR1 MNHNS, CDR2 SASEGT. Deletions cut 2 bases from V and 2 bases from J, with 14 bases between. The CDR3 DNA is TGTGCCAGCAGTGAACGGGGGTTTACCTTCACAGATACGCAGTATTTT. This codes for CASSERGFTFTDTQYF.

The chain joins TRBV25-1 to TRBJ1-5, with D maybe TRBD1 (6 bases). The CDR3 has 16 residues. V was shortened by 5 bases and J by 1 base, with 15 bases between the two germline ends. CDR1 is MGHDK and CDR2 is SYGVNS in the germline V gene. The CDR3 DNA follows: TGTGCCAGCAGTAAAAGGGACATCCTAAGCAATCAGCCCCAGCATTTT. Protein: CASSKRDILSNQPQHF.

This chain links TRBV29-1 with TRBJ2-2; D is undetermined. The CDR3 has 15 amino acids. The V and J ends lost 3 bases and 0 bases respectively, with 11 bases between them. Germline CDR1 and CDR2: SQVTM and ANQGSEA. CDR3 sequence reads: CSVEPPGSNTGELFF. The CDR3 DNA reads TGCAGCGTTGAGCCACCCGGATCGAACACCGGGGAGCTGTTTTTT.

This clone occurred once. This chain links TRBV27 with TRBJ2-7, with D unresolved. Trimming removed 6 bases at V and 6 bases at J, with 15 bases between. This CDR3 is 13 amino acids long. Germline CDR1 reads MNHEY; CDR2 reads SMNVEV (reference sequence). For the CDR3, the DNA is TGTGCCAGCAGGCCCGTTTCGGGTGGCGAGCAGTACTTC. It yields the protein CASRPVSGGEQYF.

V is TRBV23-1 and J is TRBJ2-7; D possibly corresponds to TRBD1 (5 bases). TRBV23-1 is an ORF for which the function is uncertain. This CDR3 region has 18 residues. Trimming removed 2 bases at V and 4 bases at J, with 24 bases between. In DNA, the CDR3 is TGCGCCAGCAGTCAAAGGGGTTTGCACTACGCCTCGATATACGAGCAGTACTTC. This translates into CASSQRGLHYASIYEQYF.

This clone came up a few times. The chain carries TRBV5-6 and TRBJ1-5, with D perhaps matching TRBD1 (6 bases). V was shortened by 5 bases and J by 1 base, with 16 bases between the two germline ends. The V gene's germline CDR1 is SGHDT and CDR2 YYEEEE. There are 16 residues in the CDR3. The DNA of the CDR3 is TGTGCCAGCAGGCTTGGGTCGGGGGCGAGCAATCAGCCCCAGCATTTT. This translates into CASRLGSGASNQPQHF.

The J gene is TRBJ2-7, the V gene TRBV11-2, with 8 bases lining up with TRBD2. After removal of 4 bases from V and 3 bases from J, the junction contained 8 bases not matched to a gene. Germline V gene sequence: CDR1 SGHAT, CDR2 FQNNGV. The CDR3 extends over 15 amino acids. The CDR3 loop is CASSSAREGLYEQYF. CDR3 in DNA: TGTGCCAGCAGCTCGGCCCGGGAGGGCCTCTACGAGCAGTACTTC.

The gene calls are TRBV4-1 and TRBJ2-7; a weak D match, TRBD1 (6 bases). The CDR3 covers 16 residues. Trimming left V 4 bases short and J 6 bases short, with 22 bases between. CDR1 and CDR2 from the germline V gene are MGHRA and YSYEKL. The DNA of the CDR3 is TGCGCCAGCAGCCCCGACCAGGGGACGGCCCTTTCCGAGCAGTACTTC. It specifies CASSPDQGTALSEQYF.

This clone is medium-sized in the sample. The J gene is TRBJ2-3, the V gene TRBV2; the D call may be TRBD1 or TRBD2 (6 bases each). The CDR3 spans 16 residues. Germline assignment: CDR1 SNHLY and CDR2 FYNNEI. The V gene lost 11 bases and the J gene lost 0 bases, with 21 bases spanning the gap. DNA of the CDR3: TGTGCCTTAAGGGGGGCACAGGGTCAAAGCACAGATACGCAGTATTTT. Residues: CALRGAQGQSTDTQYF.

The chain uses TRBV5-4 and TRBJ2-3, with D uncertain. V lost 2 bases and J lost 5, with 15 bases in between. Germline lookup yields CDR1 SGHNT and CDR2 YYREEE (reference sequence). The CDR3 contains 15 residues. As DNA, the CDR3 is TGTGCCAGCAGCTTTCCAGAAGGTGGTGTAGATACGCAGTATTTT. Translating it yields CASSFPEGGVDTQYF.

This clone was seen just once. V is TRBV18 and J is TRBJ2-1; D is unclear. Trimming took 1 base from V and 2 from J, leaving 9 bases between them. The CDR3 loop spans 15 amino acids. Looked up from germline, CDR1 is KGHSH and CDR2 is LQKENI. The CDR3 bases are TGTGCCAGCTCACCACGCGGCGGCCCCTACAATGAGCAGTTCTTC. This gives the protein CASSPRGGPYNEQFF.